A single sample is the source of the 22 T cell receptor beta chains below, sequenced in a study of blood T cells in healthy people across ages. For the second PCR, which ran for about 7 to 11 cycles, a sample-barcoded 5' primer and a J-beta primer mix were used. TCRdb re-derived calls from the 5' RACE reads in MiXCR, one entry per CDR3 protein. The sample contains 600,000 or so distinct CDR3 sequences, about 30% of which appear only once. Material for sequencing was blood. These receptors originate from a woman older than 75 in good health.

A remark on this clonotype: This sequence may be a read error, since a much larger clone differs from it by one base. The gene calls are TRBV29-1 and TRBJ1-5, with D tentatively TRBD1 (6 bases). This CDR3 is built from 12 residues. CDR1 is SQVTM and CDR2 is ANQGSEA in the germline V gene. Trimming cost V 7 bases and J 2 bases, with 9 bases left between them. The chain's CDR3 is CSGRTGNQPQHF. CDR3 DNA sequence: TGCAGCGGTCGGACAGGCAATCAGCCCCAGCATTTT.

The chain recombines TRBV9 with TRBJ1-6, with D possibly matching TRBD1 (5 bases). Trimming removed 2 bases at V and 8 bases at J, with 11 bases between. CDR3 length: 14 residues. Germline CDR1 and CDR2: SGDLS and YYNGEE. Written as DNA, the CDR3 is TGTGCCAGCAGCGTCCGGGACGGAGATTCACCCCTCCACTTT. Its translation is CASSVRDGDSPLHF.

This clonotype has just a few counts. A read error may produce the germline difference seen at one junction end. This chain uses TRBV5-1 with TRBJ1-1, with 9 bases matching TRBD1. Germline CDR1 and CDR2: SGHRS and YFSETQ. The CDR3 spans 17 residues. CDR3 in amino acids: CASNLGIPGTGTTEAFF. The CDR3 nucleotides are TGCGCCAGCAACTTGGGTATTCCCGGGACAGGGACCACTGAAGCTTTCTTT.

About this clonotype: Compared with germline, one end of the junction differs, possibly owing to a read error. V is TRBV20-1 and J is TRBJ2-1; 14 bases match TRBD2. The J call is uncertain, as TRBJ2-7 better fits the DNA end. The germline CDR1 and CDR2 sequences are DFQATT and SNEGSKA (reference sequence). The CDR3 covers 19 residues. CDR3 bases: TGCGGTGCTGCCGCCGGGACTAGCGGGGGTGTCAGCTCCTACAATGAGCAGTACTTC. As protein: CGAAAGTSGGVSSYNEQYF.

With respect to this clonotype: At one end the junction does not follow the germline gene, possibly because of a read error. This chain joins TRBV27 and TRBJ1-2, with 7 bases fitting TRBD1. Looked up from germline, CDR1 is MNHEY and CDR2 is SMNVEV (reference sequence). This CDR3 has 18 residues. The CDR3 DNA is TGCACCAGCAGTTTTCGTCCGGGACAGAACTCTCCTAACTATGGCTACACCTTC. Translated: CTSSFRPGQNSPNYGYTF.

This clonotype was seen repeatedly, ten times or more. The chain recombines TRBV7-2 with TRBJ1-5; 7 bases are shared with TRBD1. Germline V gene sequence: CDR1 SGHTA, CDR2 FQGNSA. CDR3 size: 16 residues. V shed 2 bases and J 7 bases; nucleotides not matched to a gene: 11. The CDR3 is CASSLRGQNYGQPQHF. CDR3 nucleotide sequence: TGTGCCAGCAGCTTACGGGGACAGAACTATGGACAGCCCCAGCATTTT.

This clonotype was picked up many times. This chain uses TRBV12-3 or TRBV12-4 with TRBJ2-7; TRBD2 is a possible D gene (6 bases). V was trimmed by 5 bases and J by 2 bases, leaving 13 bases between them. The CDR3 extends over 14 amino acids. The CDR3 spells CASSTVRGTYEQYF. The CDR3 DNA follows: TGTGCCAGCAGTACTGTGCGGGGAACCTACGAGCAGTACTTC.

This clonotype was observed many times. One junction end disagrees with the germline gene, perhaps due to a read error. Here the CDR3 DNA reads TGCGCCGGCAGCCGAGACACCTACGAGCAGTACTTC. It translates to CAGSRDTYEQYF. This chain joins TRBV5-1 and TRBJ2-7; D gene uncertain. Germline values: CDR1 SGHRS, CDR2 YFSETQ. This CDR3 is 12 amino acids long.

The chain couples TRBV7-3 to TRBJ2-7; 7 positions match TRBD2. Germline CDR1 and CDR2: SGHTA and FQGTGA. Trimming cost V 2 bases and J 3 bases; bases outside gene matches: 7. The CDR3 has 15 amino acids. The CDR3 spells CASSLGSGQDYEQYF. The CDR3 DNA sequence: TGTGCCAGCAGCTTAGGTAGCGGGCAGGACTACGAGCAGTACTTC.

In this sample, this clonotype turned up a few times. The rearrangement joins TRBV6-2 or TRBV6-3 to TRBJ2-1; no clear D gene. V gave up 0 bases and J gave up 0 bases, with 9 bases separating them. Germline loops: CDR1 MNHEY, CDR2 SVGEGT. This CDR3 spans 16 amino acids. DNA for the CDR3: TGTGCCAGCAGTTACTCGAGGCTTATCTCCTACAATGAGCAGTTCTTC. It encodes CASSYSRLISYNEQFF.

Turning to this clonotype: This may stem from a read error, because a much larger clone lies one nucleotide away. The V gene is TRBV6-5, the J gene TRBJ2-7; D call uncertain. CDR3 length: 13 residues. From germline, CDR1 is MNHEY and CDR2 SVGAGI. V lost 8 bases, J lost 7 bases, and 18 bases lay in between. The CDR3 DNA reads as TGTGCCAGCCAAATATCCTCCTACAATGAGCAGTACTTC. Translation gives CASQISSYNEQYF.

In the case of this clonotype: A much larger clonotype is one base distant, so this may be a read error. The CDR3, as DNA: TGCGCCAGCAGCTTGGCCTGGGGGGAGCCCCGGCATTTT. Its translation: CASSLAWGEPRHF. This rearrangement joins TRBV5-1 to TRBJ1-5; D is perhaps TRBD1 (5 bases). The CDR3 has 13 amino acids. CDR1 is SGHRS and CDR2 is YFSETQ in the germline V gene.

About this clonotype itself: Since a much larger clone is just one base distant, this may be a read error. V usage is TRBV14 and J usage is TRBJ2-1; D not resolved. The germline CDR1 and CDR2 sequences are SGHDN and FVKESK. The CDR3 is 12 amino acids. Here the CDR3 reads CASRQEFGEQFF. The CDR3 nucleotides read TGTGCCAGCAGACAAGAGTTCGGGGAGCAGTTCTTC.

The chain combines TRBV6-2 or TRBV6-3 with TRBJ1-1; D gene ambiguous. The CDR3 runs 13 residues. The V and J ends lost 6 bases and 0 bases respectively, with 8 bases between them. CDR1 and CDR2 (germline): MNHEY, SVGEGT. The CDR3 reads CASSATLNTEAFF. The CDR3 bases are TGTGCCAGCAGCGCTACATTGAACACTGAAGCTTTCTTT.

This clonotype was detected ten times or more. J is TRBJ1-2 and V is TRBV20-1; perhaps TRBD1 as D (6 bases). Germline V gives CDR1 DFQATT, CDR2 SNEGSKA (reference sequence). This CDR3 is built from 13 residues. V gave up 6 bases and J gave up 4 bases, with 15 bases separating them. The CDR3 bases are TGCAGTGCCAGTGAGGGGGGAACCTATGGCTACACCTTC. Amino acids: CSASEGGTYGYTF.

This clonotype turned up a few times. The V gene is TRBV9, the J gene TRBJ2-2; perhaps TRBD2 as D (6 bases). Germline V CDR1 and CDR2: SGDLS, YYNGEE. Trimming took 4 bases from V and 1 from J, leaving 14 bases between them. The CDR3 consists of 16 residues. CDR3 loop: CASSPTGVGNTGELFF. The CDR3 nucleotides are TGTGCCAGCAGCCCCACGGGGGTGGGGAACACCGGGGAGCTGTTTTTT. The variable domain in full, completed from reference TRBV9 and TRBJ2-2, reads DSGVTQTPKHLITATGQRVTLRCSPRSGDLSVYWYQQSLDQGLQFLIQYYNGEERAKGNILERFSAQQFPDLHSELNLSSLELGDSALYFCASSPTGVGNTGELFFGEGSRLTVL.

This clonotype was observed a few times. This may be a read error: a much more frequent sequence differs by one nucleotide. The rearrangement links TRBV4-3 to TRBJ2-5, with 7 positions matching TRBD2. The V gene's germline CDR1 is LGHNA and CDR2 YSLEER. V lost 2 bases, J lost 11 bases, and 5 bases stayed unmatched. The CDR3 extends over 12 amino acids. The CDR3 reads CASSQSGAEQYF. Written as DNA, the CDR3 is TGCGCCAGCAGCCAAAGCGGGGCTGAGCAGTACTTC.

At least ten counts were recorded for this clonotype. The J gene is TRBJ1-1, the V gene TRBV7-2; TRBD1 agrees at 11 bases. V trimming: 5 bases; J trimming: 4 bases; junction bases outside the gene matches: 6. CDR3 size: 15 residues. From germline, CDR1 is SGHTA and CDR2 FQGNSA. CDR3 protein: CASSATGTGGTEAFF. The CDR3 DNA reads TGTGCCAGCAGCGCGACCGGGACAGGGGGCACTGAAGCTTTCTTT.

Ten or more counts support this clonotype. Written as DNA, the CDR3 is TGCAGTGCGACAGCGCCCCGGGGTCGGAACATTCAGTACTTC. It yields the protein CSATAPRGRNIQYF. The V call is TRBV20-1, the J call TRBJ2-4; the D gene could be TRBD1 or TRBD2 (5 bases each). In germline, CDR1 is DFQATT, CDR2 SNEGSKA (reference sequence). V was cut by 6 bases and J by 7 bases, with 19 bases left in between. The CDR3 is 14 residues long.

For the CDR3, the DNA is TGTGCCAGCAGAGAGCCCGGGACATTAACTGAAGCTTTCTTT. It yields the protein CASREPGTLTEAFF. This rearrangement joins TRBV6-2 or TRBV6-3 to TRBJ1-1; D possibly corresponds to TRBD1 (6 bases). V lost 6 bases and J lost 5, with 16 bases in between. The V gene's germline CDR1 is MNHEY and CDR2 SVGEGT. CDR3 length: 14 residues.

Turning to this clonotype: A much larger clonotype is one base distant, so this may be a read error. This chain connects TRBV7-8 to TRBJ2-5; 13 nucleotides match TRBD2. The J call may be in error: the DNA end matches TRBJ2-7 better. CDR3 length equals 15 residues. The germline V gene encodes CDR1 SGHVS and CDR2 FQNEAQ. CDR3 region: CTSSSTSGGANEQYF. In nucleotides, the CDR3 is TGTACCAGCAGCTCCACTAGCGGGGGGGCCAACGAGCAGTACTTC.

This clonotype was seen at least ten times. V usage is TRBV5-1 and J usage is TRBJ2-2; TRBD1 is a possible D gene (5 bases). CDR3 size: 15 residues. Per germline, CDR1 SGHRS and CDR2 YFSETQ. The ends were cut back, 0 bases at V and 3 bases at J, with 9 bases in the middle. The DNA of the CDR3 is TGCGCCAGCAGCTTGGAGGGCAGGGACACCGGGGAGCTGTTTTTT. It specifies CASSLEGRDTGELFF.